This T cell receptor beta chain was obtained from a study of blood T cell repertoires in COVID-19. Germline assignment: CDR1 LGHNA and CDR2 YSLEER. Trimming removed 5 bases from V and 5 bases from J; junction bases left unmatched: 5. The CDR3 is 14 amino acids. The data were produced by immunoSEQ multiplex PCR, yet TCRdb's version contains in-frame clones alone and is incomplete. The sample yields approximately 310,000 clones, about 90% seen once. The genes are TRBV4-3 and TRBJ1-1; 10 bases agree with TRBD1. The sequenced sample consisted of peripheral blood. The TCR was taken from a woman between 50 and 59 years old who had recovered from COVID-19. CDR3 coding DNA: TGCGCCAGCAGCGCTCGGACAGGGGGTACTGAAGCTTTCTTT. Amino acids: CASSARTGGTEAFF.